This paragraph covers one T cell receptor (beta chain) sequence. Its antigen is currently unknown. V shed 1 base and J 2 bases; nucleotides not matched to a gene: 9. CDR3 length equals 17 residues. The germline V gene encodes CDR1 SGHDT and CDR2 YYEEEE. Amplification used 60 Vbeta primers and 13 Jbeta primers. Only in-frame clones appear in the TCRdb table, and some are missing; sequencing was by immunoSEQ multiplex PCR. The sample contains 200,000 to 250,000 clones, around 88% of which appear only once. This sample stems from a study of cytomegalovirus exposure and HLA in healthy donors. General study results and limits: Reported results showed that the classifier diagnosed cytomegalovirus status with high specificity and sensitivity.

The clonotype originates from a woman aged 18-35 years in good health and CMV-seronegative. The chain combines TRBV5-6 with TRBJ1-2, with 9 bases aligning to TRBD1. Sequenced material: PBMCs. The CDR3 sequence: CASSLWGGTGWNYGYTF. The CDR3 bases are TGTGCCAGCAGCTTGTGGGGGGGGACAGGGTGGAACTATGGCTACACCTTC.